These 30 T cell receptor beta chains originate from one sample sequenced in a study of T cells expressing NK-cell markers. From the 5' RACE reads, TCRdb lists one entry per CDR3 protein and no DNA. The sample has fewer than 400,000 distinct CDR3 sequences, and its top ten clones hold around 10%. Sequencing was carried out using blood T cells: a sorted CD56 or NKG2C T cell subset, CD4+ or CD8+ T cells, or bulk PBMC T cells (not recorded which). These TCRs come from a woman aged 50 to 60 in good health.

The chain couples TRBV12-3 or TRBV12-4 to TRBJ2-5. CDR3 length: 14 amino acids. The CDR3 here is CAGRLADLQETQYF.

The rearrangement joins TRBV5-1 to TRBJ2-1; TCRdb's D call of TRBD2 is untestable without DNA. This CDR3 is 17 amino acids long. Germline lookup yields CDR1 SGHRS and CDR2 YFSETQ. CDR3: CASSLLWDSGVGNEQFF.

The chain uses TRBV27 and TRBJ2-1. The CDR3 extends over 15 amino acids. Germline lookup yields CDR1 MNHEY and CDR2 SMNVEV (reference sequence). CDR3 in amino acids: CASSLAGKSYNEQFF.

The chain couples TRBV6-6 to TRBJ2-7. This CDR3 spans 12 amino acids. Germline CDR1 and CDR2: MNHNY and SVGAGI (reference sequence). The CDR3 is CASSPDREEQYF.

The chain uses TRBV9 and TRBJ2-2; the TRBD1 assignment by TCRdb is unverifiable without DNA. From germline, CDR1 is SGDLS and CDR2 YYNGEE. This CDR3 is 16 amino acids long. The CDR3 region is CASSPFRDENTGELFF.

The chain is built from TRBV12-3 or TRBV12-4 and TRBJ2-7; TCRdb's assignment of TRBD1 cannot be checked, as there is no DNA. CDR3 length: 15 residues. Here the CDR3 reads CASSQNRGQVNEQYF.

The chain is built from TRBV4-1 and TRBJ1-4. The germline CDR1 and CDR2 sequences are MGHRA and YSYEKL. The CDR3 covers 13 residues. CDR3 protein: CASSQGLTEKLFF.

This chain uses TRBV20-1 with TRBJ1-5; checking the TCRdb D call of TRBD1 is not possible without DNA. There are 15 residues in the CDR3. Germline CDR1 reads DFQATT; CDR2 reads SNEGSKA (reference sequence). CDR3 region: CSARQTVVSNQPQHF.

J is TRBJ2-7 and V is TRBV3-1; TCRdb names TRBD2, which stays unverified in the absence of DNA. The CDR3 spans 14 residues. Germline V gives CDR1 LGHDT, CDR2 YNNKEL (reference sequence). This CDR3 reads CASSPRTSGSEQYF.

The V call is TRBV3-1, the J call TRBJ1-1; TCRdb outputs TRBD1, but without DNA this stays unchecked. The CDR3 runs to 15 residues. Looked up from germline, CDR1 is LGHDT and CDR2 is YNNKEL (reference sequence). The chain's CDR3 is CASSGTGVEVTEAFF.

The chain's CDR3 is CASSQERLRGSTEAFF. This chain uses TRBV4-1 with TRBJ1-1; lacking DNA, the TRBD1 call made by TCRdb goes unchecked. CDR1 is MGHRA and CDR2 is YSYEKL in the germline V gene. The CDR3 loop spans 16 amino acids.

This chain uses TRBV29-1 with TRBJ1-2; TCRdb gives TRBD1 as the D gene, but with no DNA this cannot be confirmed. The germline gives CDR1 SQVTM, CDR2 ANQGSEA. The CDR3 is made up of 15 amino acids. This chain's CDR3 is CSVGTGERSNYGYTF. The variable domain in full, with the rest retrieved from reference TRBV29-1 and TRBJ1-2, is SAVISQKPSRDICQRGTSLTIQCQVDSQVTMMFWYRQQPGQSLTLIATANQGSEATYESGFVIDKFPISRPNLTFSTLTVSNMSPEDSSIYLCSVGTGERSNYGYTFGSGTRLTVV.

V and J are TRBV24-1 and TRBJ2-5. This CDR3 contains 14 residues. CDR1 is KGHDR, CDR2 SFDVKD, per germline. The CDR3 loop reads CATSDPTGQETQYF.

The rearrangement joins TRBV3-1 to TRBJ2-1; the TRBD2 assignment by TCRdb is unverifiable without DNA. Germline V gene sequence: CDR1 LGHDT, CDR2 YNNKEL (reference sequence). This CDR3 spans 16 amino acids. CDR3: CASSQEGPRGGNEQFF.

The chain couples TRBV7-7 to TRBJ2-5. Germline values: CDR1 SSHAT, CDR2 FNYEAQ (reference sequence). This CDR3 contains 15 residues. This chain's CDR3 is CASSSSGRVQETQYF.

V usage is TRBV5-1 and J usage is TRBJ2-5. The CDR3 is 14 amino acids. CDR1 and CDR2 from the germline V gene are SGHRS and YFSETQ. This chain's CDR3 is CASSLRPQQETQYF.

The chain employs TRBV12-3 or TRBV12-4 and TRBJ2-3; checking the TCRdb D call of TRBD1 is not possible without DNA. This CDR3 is 15 amino acids long. The CDR3 spells CASSLTGQGVDTQYF.

This chain uses TRBV29-1 with TRBJ1-1; TCRdb indicates TRBD1, and absent DNA this call remains unverified. Germline loops: CDR1 SQVTM, CDR2 ANQGSEA. This CDR3 is 14 amino acids long. The chain's CDR3 is CSVGGAWKNTEAFF.

This chain connects TRBV30 to TRBJ1-5; TCRdb lists TRBD1, though no DNA is available to test this call. Germline V gene sequence: CDR1 GTSNPN, CDR2 SVGIG (reference sequence). The length of the CDR3 is 14 residues. The CDR3 is CAWSVGQGPQPQHF.

The chain uses TRBV5-8 and TRBJ2-1; TCRdb indicates TRBD2, and absent DNA this call remains unverified. Germline CDR1 and CDR2: SGHTS and YDEGEE. The CDR3 totals 16 residues. The CDR3: CASSLGGLAGGLEQFF.

The chain links TRBV12-3 or TRBV12-4 to TRBJ2-5; TCRdb selects TRBD1, and the lack of DNA leaves this call unchecked. The CDR3 sequence is 14 residues long. The CDR3 sequence: CASSRGGGQETQYF.

The genes are TRBV29-1 and TRBJ1-3. The CDR3 length is 12 residues. CDR1 and CDR2 (germline): SQVTM, ANQGSEA. The CDR3 loop is CSVDVSGNTIYF.

This chain connects TRBV27 to TRBJ2-3; TCRdb designates TRBD1, a call that cannot be tested without DNA. In germline, CDR1 is MNHEY, CDR2 SMNVEV (reference sequence). The CDR3 loop spans 14 amino acids. This chain's CDR3 is CASKMASLTDTQYF.

The V and J genes are TRBV5-1 and TRBJ2-3; TCRdb reports TRBD2, a call that lacks DNA to check it against. Germline V lookup: CDR1 SGHRS, CDR2 YFSETQ. CDR3 length: 17 residues. The CDR3: CASSLAPGGRHTDTQYF.

The CDR3 sequence is CASSLRGRGLRLGGYTF. This chain links TRBV12-3 or TRBV12-4 with TRBJ1-2. The CDR3 is 17 amino acids.

J is TRBJ1-1 and V is TRBV5-1; TCRdb picks TRBD1, but there is no DNA to check that call. CDR3 length: 13 residues. Germline V lookup: CDR1 SGHRS, CDR2 YFSETQ. CDR3 protein: CASSLDRDTEAFF. Full variable domain (outside the CDR3, taken from reference TRBV5-1 and TRBJ1-1): KAGVTQTPRYLIKTRGQQVTLSCSPISGHRSVSWYQQTPGQGLQFLFEYFSETQRNKGNFPGRFSGRQFSNSRSEMNVSTLELGDSALYLCASSLDRDTEAFFGQGTRLTVV.

The chain employs TRBV7-8 and TRBJ2-7. CDR1 and CDR2 from the germline V gene are SGHVS and FQNEAQ. This CDR3 region has 14 residues. The CDR3 sequence: CASSPSGRTYEQYF.

CDR3 amino acids: CASSQERASSGGRGNEQFF. The chain employs TRBV4-1 and TRBJ2-1; TCRdb outputs TRBD2, but without DNA this stays unchecked. The CDR3 sequence is 19 residues long. Germline CDR1 and CDR2: MGHRA and YSYEKL.

The chain couples TRBV5-1 to TRBJ1-1. The CDR3 has 11 amino acids. Germline V gene sequence: CDR1 SGHRS, CDR2 YFSETQ. The chain's CDR3 is CASNLLGEAFF.

V and J are TRBV7-8 and TRBJ2-2; the D gene TCRdb calls, TRBD1, cannot be checked with no DNA. The CDR3 runs to 16 residues. Germline loops: CDR1 SGHVS, CDR2 FQNEAQ. The CDR3 sequence: CASSPRQGAVNGELFF.